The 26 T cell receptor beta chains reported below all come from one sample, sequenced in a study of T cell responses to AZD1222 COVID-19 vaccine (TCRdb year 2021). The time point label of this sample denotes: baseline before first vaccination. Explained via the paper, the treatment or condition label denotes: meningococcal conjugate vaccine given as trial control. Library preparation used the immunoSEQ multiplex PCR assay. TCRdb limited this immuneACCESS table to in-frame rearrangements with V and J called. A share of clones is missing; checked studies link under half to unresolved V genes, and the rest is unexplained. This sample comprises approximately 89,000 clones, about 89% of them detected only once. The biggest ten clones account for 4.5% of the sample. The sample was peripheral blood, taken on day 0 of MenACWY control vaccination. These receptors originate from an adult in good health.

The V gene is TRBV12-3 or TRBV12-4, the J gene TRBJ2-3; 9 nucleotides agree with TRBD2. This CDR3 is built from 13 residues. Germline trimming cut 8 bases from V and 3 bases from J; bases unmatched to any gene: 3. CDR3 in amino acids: CASLAGETDTQYF. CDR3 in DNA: TGTGCCAGCTTAGCGGGAGAGACAGATACGCAGTATTTT.

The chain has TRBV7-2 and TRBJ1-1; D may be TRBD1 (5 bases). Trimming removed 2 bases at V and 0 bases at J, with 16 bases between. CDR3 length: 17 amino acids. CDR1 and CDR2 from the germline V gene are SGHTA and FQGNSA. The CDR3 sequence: CASSLNQQADMNTEAFF. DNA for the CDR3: TGTGCCAGCAGCTTAAATCAACAGGCGGACATGAACACTGAAGCTTTCTTT.

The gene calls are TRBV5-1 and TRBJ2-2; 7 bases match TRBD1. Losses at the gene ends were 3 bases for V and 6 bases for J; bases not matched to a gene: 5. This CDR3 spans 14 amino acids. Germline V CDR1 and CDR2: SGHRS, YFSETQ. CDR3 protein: CASSWGQSAGELFF. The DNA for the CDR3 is TGCGCCAGCAGCTGGGGACAGAGCGCCGGGGAGCTGTTTTTT.

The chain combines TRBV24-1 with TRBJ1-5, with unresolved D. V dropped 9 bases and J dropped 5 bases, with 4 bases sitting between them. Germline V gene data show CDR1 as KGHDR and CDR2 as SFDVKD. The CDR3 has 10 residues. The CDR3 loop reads CATLDQPQHF. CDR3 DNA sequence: TGTGCCACCCTCGATCAGCCCCAGCATTTT.

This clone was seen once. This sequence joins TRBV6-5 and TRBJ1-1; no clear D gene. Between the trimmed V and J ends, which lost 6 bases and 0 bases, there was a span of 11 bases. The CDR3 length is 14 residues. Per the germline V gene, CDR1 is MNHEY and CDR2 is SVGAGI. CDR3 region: CASSSPSMNTEAFF. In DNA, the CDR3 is TGTGCCAGCAGCTCCCCTTCAATGAACACTGAAGCTTTCTTT.

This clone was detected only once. CDR3 bases: TGTGCCAGCAGCTATGGGGGGCAGGGGACTGAAGCTTTCTTT. It is translated as CASSYGGQGTEAFF. V gene TRBV7-9 combines with J gene TRBJ1-1; the D gene is possibly TRBD1 (6 bases). CDR1 SEHNR and CDR2 FQNEAQ come from the germline V gene (reference sequence). V lost 4 bases to trimming and J lost 5 bases, with 14 bases between them. This CDR3 is 14 amino acids long.

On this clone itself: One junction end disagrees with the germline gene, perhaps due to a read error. The CDR3 spells CASSFERTERDF. In DNA, the CDR3 is TGTGCCAGCAGTTTTGAAAGGACAGAAAGAGACTTC. The chain uses TRBV12-3 or TRBV12-4 and TRBJ2-7; possible D gene TRBD1, 6 bases. The CDR3 spans 12 residues.

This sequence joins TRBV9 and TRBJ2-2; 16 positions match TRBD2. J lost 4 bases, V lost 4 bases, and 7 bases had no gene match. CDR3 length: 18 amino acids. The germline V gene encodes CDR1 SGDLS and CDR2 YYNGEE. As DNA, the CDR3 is TGTGCCAGCAGCCCGGGGACTAGCGGGAGGGCGGGCACCGGGGAGCTGTTTTTT. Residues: CASSPGTSGRAGTGELFF.

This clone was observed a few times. DNA of the CDR3: TGTGCCAGCAGCTACAGGGGAATTGGGGATGAAAAACTGTTTTTT. Translated: CASSYRGIGDEKLFF. The rearrangement joins TRBV27 to TRBJ1-4; 7 positions agree with TRBD1. J lost 6 bases, V lost 6 bases, and 10 bases had no gene match. CDR3 length: 15 amino acids. Germline V lookup: CDR1 MNHEY, CDR2 SMNVEV (reference sequence).

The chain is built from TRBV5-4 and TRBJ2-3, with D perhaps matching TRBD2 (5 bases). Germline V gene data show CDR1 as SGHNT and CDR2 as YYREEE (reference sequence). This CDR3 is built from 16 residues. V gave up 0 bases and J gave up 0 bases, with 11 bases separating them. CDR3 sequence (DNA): TGTGCCAGCAGCTTGGGGGCGGGCCTTAGCACAGATACGCAGTATTTT. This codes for CASSLGAGLSTDTQYF.

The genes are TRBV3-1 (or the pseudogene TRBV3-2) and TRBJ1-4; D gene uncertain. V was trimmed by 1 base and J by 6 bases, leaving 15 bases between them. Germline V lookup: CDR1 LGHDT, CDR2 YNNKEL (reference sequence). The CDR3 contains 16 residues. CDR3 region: CASSQVGSGRYEKLFF. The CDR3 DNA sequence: TGTGCCAGCAGCCAAGTGGGGTCCGGGCGTTATGAAAAACTGTTTTTT.

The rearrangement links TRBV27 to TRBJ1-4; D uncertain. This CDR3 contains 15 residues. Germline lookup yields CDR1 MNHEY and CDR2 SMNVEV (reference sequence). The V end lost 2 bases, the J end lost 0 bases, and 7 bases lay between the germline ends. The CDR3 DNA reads TGTGCCAGCAGTTTAGGTGTTTCAACTAATGAAAAACTGTTTTTT. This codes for CASSLGVSTNEKLFF.

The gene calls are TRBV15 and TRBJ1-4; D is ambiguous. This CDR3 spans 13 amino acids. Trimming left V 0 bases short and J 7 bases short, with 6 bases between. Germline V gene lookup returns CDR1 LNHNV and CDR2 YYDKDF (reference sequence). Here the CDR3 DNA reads TGTGCCACCAGCAGAGATCGGGGTGAAAAACTGTTTTTT. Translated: CATSRDRGEKLFF.

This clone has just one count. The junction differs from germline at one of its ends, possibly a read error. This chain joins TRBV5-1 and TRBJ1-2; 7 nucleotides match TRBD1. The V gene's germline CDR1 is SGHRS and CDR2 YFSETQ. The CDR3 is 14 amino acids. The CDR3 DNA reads TGCGCCAGCAGCCAGTTTCAGGGGGACTATAGCTACACCTTC. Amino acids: CASSQFQGDYSYTF.

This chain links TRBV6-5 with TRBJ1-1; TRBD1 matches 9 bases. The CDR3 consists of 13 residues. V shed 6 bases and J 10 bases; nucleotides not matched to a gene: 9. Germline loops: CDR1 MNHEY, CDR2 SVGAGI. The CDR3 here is CASRRDRQGVAFF. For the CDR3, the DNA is TGTGCCAGCAGGAGAGATCGACAGGGGGTAGCTTTCTTT.

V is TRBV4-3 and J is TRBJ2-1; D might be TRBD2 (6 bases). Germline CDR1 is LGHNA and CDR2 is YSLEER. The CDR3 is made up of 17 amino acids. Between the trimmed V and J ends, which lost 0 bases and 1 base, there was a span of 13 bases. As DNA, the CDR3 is TGCGCCAGCAGCCAAGAGTGGGAAGCGGGTTCCTACAATGAGCAGTTCTTC. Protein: CASSQEWEAGSYNEQFF.

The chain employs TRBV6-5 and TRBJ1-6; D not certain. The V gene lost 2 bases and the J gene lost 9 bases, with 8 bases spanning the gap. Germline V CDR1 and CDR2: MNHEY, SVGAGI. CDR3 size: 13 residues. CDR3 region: CASSYRDASPLHF. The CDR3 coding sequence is TGTGCCAGCAGTTACCGGGATGCTTCACCCCTCCACTTT.

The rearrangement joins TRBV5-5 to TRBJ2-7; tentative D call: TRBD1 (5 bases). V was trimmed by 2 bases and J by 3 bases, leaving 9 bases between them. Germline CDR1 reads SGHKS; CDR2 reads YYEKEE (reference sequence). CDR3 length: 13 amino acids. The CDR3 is CASSFGRGYEQYF. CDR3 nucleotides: TGTGCCAGCAGCTTCGGTAGGGGCTACGAGCAGTACTTC. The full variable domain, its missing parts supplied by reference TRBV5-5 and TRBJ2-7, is DAGVTQSPTHLIKTRGQQVTLRCSPISGHKSVSWYQQVLGQGPQFIFQYYEKEERGRGNFPDRFSARQFPNYSSELNVNALLLGDSALYLCASSFGRGYEQYFGPGTRLTVT.

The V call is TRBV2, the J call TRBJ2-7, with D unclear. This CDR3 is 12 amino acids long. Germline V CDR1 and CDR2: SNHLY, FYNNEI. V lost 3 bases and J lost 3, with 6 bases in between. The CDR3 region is CASSDSDYEQYF. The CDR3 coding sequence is TGTGCCAGCAGTGATTCAGACTACGAGCAGTACTTC.

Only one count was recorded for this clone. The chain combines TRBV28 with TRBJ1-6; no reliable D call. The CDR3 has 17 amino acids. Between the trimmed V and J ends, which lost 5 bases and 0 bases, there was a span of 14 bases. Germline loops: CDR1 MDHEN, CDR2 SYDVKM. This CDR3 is CASSPLTGSSYNSPLHF. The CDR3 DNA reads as TGTGCCAGCAGTCCCCTAACCGGCAGCTCCTATAATTCACCCCTCCACTTT. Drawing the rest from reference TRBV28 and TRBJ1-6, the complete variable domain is DVKVTQSSRYLVKRTGEKVFLECVQDMDHENMFWYRQDPGLGLRLIYFSYDVKMKEKGDIPEGYSVSREKKERFSLILESASTNQTSMYLCASSPLTGSSYNSPLHFGNGTRLTVT.

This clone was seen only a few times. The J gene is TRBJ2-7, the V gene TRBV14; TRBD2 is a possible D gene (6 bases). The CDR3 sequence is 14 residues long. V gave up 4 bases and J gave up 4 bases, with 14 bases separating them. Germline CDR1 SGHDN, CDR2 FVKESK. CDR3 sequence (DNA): TGTGCCAGCAGCCCCAGGGTGCGGGGATACGAGCAGTACTTC. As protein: CASSPRVRGYEQYF.

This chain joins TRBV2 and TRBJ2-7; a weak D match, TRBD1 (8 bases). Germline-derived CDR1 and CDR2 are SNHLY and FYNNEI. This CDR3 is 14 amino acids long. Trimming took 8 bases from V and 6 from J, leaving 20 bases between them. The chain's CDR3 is CASGLTSGTGEQYF. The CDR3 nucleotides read TGTGCCAGCGGGCTGACGAGCGGGACAGGCGAGCAGTACTTC. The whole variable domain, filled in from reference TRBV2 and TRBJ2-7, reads EPEVTQTPSHQVTQMGQEVILRCVPISNHLYFYWYRQILGQKVEFLVSFYNNEISEKSEIFDDQFSVERPDGSNFTLKIRSTKLEDSAMYFCASGLTSGTGEQYFGPGTRLTVT.

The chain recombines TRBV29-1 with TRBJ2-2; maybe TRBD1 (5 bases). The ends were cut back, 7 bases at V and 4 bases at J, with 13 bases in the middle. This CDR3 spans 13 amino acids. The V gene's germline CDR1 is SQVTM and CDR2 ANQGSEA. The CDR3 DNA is TGCAGCGGGGGCGTGCTTGGCACCGGGGAGCTGTTTTTT. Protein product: CSGGVLGTGELFF.

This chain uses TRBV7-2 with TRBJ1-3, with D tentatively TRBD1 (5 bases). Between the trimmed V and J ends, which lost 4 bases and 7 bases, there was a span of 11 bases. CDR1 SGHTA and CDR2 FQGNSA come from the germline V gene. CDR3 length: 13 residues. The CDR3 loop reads CASSSGLENTIYF. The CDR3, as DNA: TGTGCCAGCAGCTCGGGACTCGAGAACACCATATATTTT.

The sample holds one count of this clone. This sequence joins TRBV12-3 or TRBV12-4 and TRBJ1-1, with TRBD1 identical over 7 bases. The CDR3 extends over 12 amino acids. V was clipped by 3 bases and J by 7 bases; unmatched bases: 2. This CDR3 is CASSFGDSEAFF. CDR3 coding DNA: TGTGCCAGCAGTTTTGGGGACAGTGAAGCTTTCTTT.

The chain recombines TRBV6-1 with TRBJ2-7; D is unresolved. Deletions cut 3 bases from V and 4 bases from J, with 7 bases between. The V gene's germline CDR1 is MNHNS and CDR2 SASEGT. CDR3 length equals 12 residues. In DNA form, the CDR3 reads TGTGCCAGCAGTGAGTCGAATTACGAGCAGTACTTC. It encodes CASSESNYEQYF.